Sequencing of this T cell receptor (beta chain) was carried out in a study of beta chain features in type 1 diabetes. Turning to the study itself: Age, gender, cell numbers and subset yield matched between patients and controls.

This CDR3 comprises 14 residues. CDR1 SNHLY and CDR2 FYNNEI come from the germline V gene. The ends were cut back, 8 bases at V and 4 bases at J, with 17 bases in the middle. Notes on this clone: Its antigen is not identified.

Study-level findings and limits: Across patients, naive, central memory and Treg TCRB repertoires exhibited apparently greater similarity than was observed across healthy donors. The study found moderately but significantly shorter TCRB CDR3s in all four CD4+ subsets of Type 1 diabetes patients.

Every bit of the isolated RNA underwent reverse transcription, so sequencing read expressed TCRB transcripts. Here immunoSEQ multiplex PCR was the method, and the copy in TCRdb shows in-frame clones only, minus some. The sample shows 680,000 or so clones, about an eighth of them seen only once. The source of this sequence is a man aged 18-30 years with type 1 diabetes. This chain joins TRBV2 and TRBJ1-1; D possibly corresponds to TRBD1 (5 bases). Sequences were obtained from naive CD4+ T cells from blood. CDR3 protein: CASRPPTVSTEAFF. The CDR3 nucleotides are TGTGCCAGCCGCCCACCGACAGTGAGCACTGAAGCTTTCTTT.